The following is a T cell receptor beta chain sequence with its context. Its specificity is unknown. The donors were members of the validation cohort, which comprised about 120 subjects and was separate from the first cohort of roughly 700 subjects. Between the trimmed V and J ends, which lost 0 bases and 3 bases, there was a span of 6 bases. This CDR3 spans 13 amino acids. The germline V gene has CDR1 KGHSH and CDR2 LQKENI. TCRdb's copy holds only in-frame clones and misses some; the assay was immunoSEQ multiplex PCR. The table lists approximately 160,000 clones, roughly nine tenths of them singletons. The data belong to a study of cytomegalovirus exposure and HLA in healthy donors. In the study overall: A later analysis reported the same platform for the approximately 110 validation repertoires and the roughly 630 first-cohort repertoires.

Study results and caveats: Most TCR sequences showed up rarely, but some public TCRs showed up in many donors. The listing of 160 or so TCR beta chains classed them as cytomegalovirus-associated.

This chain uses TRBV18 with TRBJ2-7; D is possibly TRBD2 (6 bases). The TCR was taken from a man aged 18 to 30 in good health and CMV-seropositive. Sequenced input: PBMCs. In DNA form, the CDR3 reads TGTGCCAGCTCACCACCGGGGGGCTACGAGCAGTACTTC. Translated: CASSPPGGYEQYF.